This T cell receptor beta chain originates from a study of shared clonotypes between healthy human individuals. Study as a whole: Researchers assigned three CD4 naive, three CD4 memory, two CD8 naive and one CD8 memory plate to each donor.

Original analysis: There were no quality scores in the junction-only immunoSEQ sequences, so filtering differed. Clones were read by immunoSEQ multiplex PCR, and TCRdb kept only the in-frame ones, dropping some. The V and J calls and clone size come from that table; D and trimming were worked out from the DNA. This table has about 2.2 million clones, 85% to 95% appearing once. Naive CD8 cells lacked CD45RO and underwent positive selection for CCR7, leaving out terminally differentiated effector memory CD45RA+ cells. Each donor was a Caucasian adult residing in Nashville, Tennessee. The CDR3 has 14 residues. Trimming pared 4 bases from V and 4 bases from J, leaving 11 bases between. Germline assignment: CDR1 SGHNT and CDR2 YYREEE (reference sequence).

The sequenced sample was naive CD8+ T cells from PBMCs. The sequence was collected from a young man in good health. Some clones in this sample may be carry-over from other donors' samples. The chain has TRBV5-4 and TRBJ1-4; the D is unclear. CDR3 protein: CASSRPGSNEKLFF. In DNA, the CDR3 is TGTGCCAGCAGCCGACCCGGGAGTAATGAAAAACTGTTTTTT.